Below, 14 T cell receptor beta chains from the same sample are listed, as sequenced in a study of T cell repertoires in cytomegalovirus infection. Via MiXCR, TCRdb re-called the reads, giving one row per CDR3 protein. Of around 710,000 distinct CDR3 sequences in the sample, under 35% were seen once. These receptors have no identified antigens. The sequenced sample was cultured CD8+ T cells from PBMCs, obtained from culture after CMV antigen stimulation. The receptor set was obtained from a human donor in good health (CMV status not recorded). Some clones in this sample may be carry-over from other donors' samples.

This chain joins TRBV9 and TRBJ2-3, with 8 bases fitting TRBD2. Germline V lookup: CDR1 SGDLS, CDR2 YYNGEE. CDR3 length: 16 amino acids. V trimming: 0 bases; J trimming: 5 bases; junction bases outside the gene matches: 8. The chain's CDR3 is CASSVEDSGEGDTQYF. CDR3 nucleotides: TGTGCCAGCAGCGTAGAAGATAGCGGGGAGGGAGATACGCAGTATTTT. Based on the CDR3 plus reference TRBV9 and TRBJ2-3, the full variable domain is DSGVTQTPKHLITATGQRVTLRCSPRSGDLSVYWYQQSLDQGLQFLIQYYNGEERAKGNILERFSAQQFPDLHSELNLSSLELGDSALYFCASSVEDSGEGDTQYFGPGTRLTVL.

A few counts support this clonotype. The chain is built from TRBV6-1 and TRBJ2-7; D may be TRBD2 (5 bases). Trimming took off 6 bases at V and 2 bases at J, with 11 bases between the two ends. The CDR3 loop spans 13 amino acids. In germline, CDR1 is MNHNS, CDR2 SASEGT. The CDR3 nucleotides read TGTGCCAGCAGGACCGGGAATACCTACGAGCAGTACGTC. As protein: CASRTGNTYEQYV.

The chain recombines TRBV7-9 with TRBJ2-2; the D gene is possibly TRBD2 (6 bases). This CDR3 comprises 15 residues. V lost 4 bases, J lost 5 bases, and 14 bases lay in between. Germline V gene lookup returns CDR1 SEHNR and CDR2 FQNEAQ (reference sequence). The CDR3 sequence is CASSYTGSDTGELFF. CDR3 sequence (DNA): TGTGCCAGCAGCTACACCGGGAGTGATACCGGGGAGCTGTTTTTT.

A word on this clonotype: A much larger clone sits a single nucleotide away, making a read error possible. The chain has TRBV5-6 and TRBJ1-2, with D possibly TRBD1 on 5 matching bases. The germline V gene encodes CDR1 SGHDT and CDR2 YYEEEE. V was clipped by 2 bases and J by 10 bases, with 18 bases between them. The CDR3 is 14 amino acids. CDR3 coding DNA: TGTGCCAGCAGCTTTCGACAGACGTTGGGCGACTACACCTTC. This codes for CASSFRQTLGDYTF.

As for this clonotype: One base separates it from a far larger clone, so it is likely a read error. This chain connects TRBV7-9 to TRBJ1-1; no reliable D call. This CDR3 is 13 amino acids long. CDR1 and CDR2 (germline): SEHNR, FQNEAQ (reference sequence). CDR3 protein: CASSLSQNTKAFF. CDR3 DNA sequence: TGTGCCAGCAGCTTATCCCAGAACACTAAAGCTTTCTTT.

This chain links TRBV3-1 with TRBJ1-2, with D perhaps matching TRBD1 (6 bases). V was cut by 0 bases and J by 4 bases, with 12 bases left in between. Germline lookup yields CDR1 LGHDT and CDR2 YNNKEL (reference sequence). CDR3 length: 15 amino acids. The chain's CDR3 is CASSQESGGRYGYTF. CDR3 bases: TGTGCCAGCAGCCAAGAAAGTGGGGGCCGCTATGGCTACACCTTC.

V gene TRBV27 combines with J gene TRBJ2-5; TRBD1 aligns across 7 bases. With 0 bases clipped from V and 2 bases from J, the junction kept 3 bases outside the gene matches. The CDR3 consists of 15 residues. In germline, CDR1 is MNHEY, CDR2 SMNVEV (reference sequence). The CDR3 sequence: CASSLSVGQQETQYF. The CDR3 DNA reads as TGTGCCAGCAGTTTATCGGTGGGACAGCAAGAGACCCAGTACTTC.

This chain connects TRBV27 to TRBJ2-2, with 8 bases lining up with TRBD2. The germline CDR1 and CDR2 sequences are MNHEY and SMNVEV (reference sequence). The trim removed 7 bases at V and 3 bases at J, leaving 1 base unmatched. This CDR3 has 13 amino acids. Written as DNA, the CDR3 is TGTGCCAGCAAGCGGGGGTACACCGGGGAGCTGTTTTTT. Translated, it gives CASKRGYTGELFF.

The chain's CDR3 is CASSFRGQGLTGELFF. The CDR3 nucleotides read TGTGCCAGCAGTTTTCGGGGACAGGGTCTCACCGGGGAGCTGTTTTTT. The chain carries TRBV28 and TRBJ2-2; 9 bases are shared with TRBD1. The CDR3 length is 16 residues. Germline trimming cut 3 bases from V and 4 bases from J; bases unmatched to any gene: 6. Germline CDR1 is MDHEN and CDR2 is SYDVKM.

The chain couples TRBV5-5 to TRBJ1-5, with D perhaps matching TRBD1 (5 bases). V was shortened by 4 bases and J by 2 bases, with 16 bases between the two germline ends. CDR3 length: 16 amino acids. Germline values: CDR1 SGHKS, CDR2 YYEKEE (reference sequence). The CDR3 bases are TGTGCCAGCAGCCCCAGGGACCTGGGGGGCAATCAGCCCCAGCATTTT. Encoded protein: CASSPRDLGGNQPQHF.

The chain employs TRBV25-1 and TRBJ2-7, with D possibly matching TRBD1 (5 bases). Per germline, CDR1 MGHDK and CDR2 SYGVNS. The CDR3 runs 12 residues. Between the trimmed V and J ends, which lost 7 bases and 2 bases, there was a span of 9 bases. CDR3 DNA: TGTGCCAGCATGATAGGGGCCTACGAGCAGTACTTC. It translates to CASMIGAYEQYF.

In this sample, this clonotype turned up a few times. This chain's CDR3 is CASSPYRGSGYEQYF. The DNA of the CDR3 is TGTGCCAGCAGCCCATACAGGGGGTCGGGCTACGAGCAGTACTTC. This chain links TRBV7-6 with TRBJ2-7; 8 bases are a match to TRBD1. V was pared by 5 bases and J by 3 bases, with 9 bases of the junction left unmatched. The CDR3 spans 15 residues. Germline CDR1 SGHVS, CDR2 FNYEAQ. Drawing the rest from reference TRBV7-6 and TRBJ2-7, the complete variable domain is GAGVSQSPRYKVTKRGQDVALRCDPISGHVSLYWYRQALGQGPEFLTYFNYEAQQDKSGLPNDRFSAERPEGSISTLTIQRTEQRDSAMYRCASSPYRGSGYEQYFGPGTRLTVT.

The CDR3 DNA reads TGTGCCAGTAGTTTACTAGCGGGGGAAAGCACAGATACGCAGTATTTT. Amino acid sequence: CASSLLAGESTDTQYF. The V and J genes are TRBV19 and TRBJ2-3, with 11 bases identical to TRBD2. Trimming cost V 5 bases and J 0 bases; bases outside gene matches: 4. Germline CDR1 is LNHDA and CDR2 is SQIVND (reference sequence). The CDR3 covers 16 residues.

The V call is TRBV27, the J call TRBJ2-5; TRBD2 agrees at 7 bases. Germline V gene data show CDR1 as MNHEY and CDR2 as SMNVEV (reference sequence). The V segment lost 7 bases and the J segment 5 bases; nucleotides outside the gene matches: 19. The CDR3 contains 17 residues. The CDR3 loop reads CASTPLRPGGMRETQYF. The CDR3 region has the DNA TGTGCCAGCACCCCCCTCCGCCCCGGGGGGATGAGGGAGACCCAGTACTTC.